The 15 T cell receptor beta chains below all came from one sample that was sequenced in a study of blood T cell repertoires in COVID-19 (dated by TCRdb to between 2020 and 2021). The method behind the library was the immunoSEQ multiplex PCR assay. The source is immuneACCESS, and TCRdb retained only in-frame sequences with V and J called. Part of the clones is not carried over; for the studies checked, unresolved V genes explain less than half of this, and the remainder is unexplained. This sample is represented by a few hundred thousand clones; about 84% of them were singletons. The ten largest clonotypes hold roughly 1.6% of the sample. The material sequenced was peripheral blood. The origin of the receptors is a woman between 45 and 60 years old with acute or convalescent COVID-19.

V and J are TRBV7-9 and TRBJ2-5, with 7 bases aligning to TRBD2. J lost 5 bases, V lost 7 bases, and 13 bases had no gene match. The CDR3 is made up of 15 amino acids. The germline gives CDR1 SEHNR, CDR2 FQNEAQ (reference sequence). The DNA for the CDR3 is TGTGCCAGCATTTCTAGTGGGGGGGACCGGGAGACCCAGTACTTC. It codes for CASISSGGDRETQYF.

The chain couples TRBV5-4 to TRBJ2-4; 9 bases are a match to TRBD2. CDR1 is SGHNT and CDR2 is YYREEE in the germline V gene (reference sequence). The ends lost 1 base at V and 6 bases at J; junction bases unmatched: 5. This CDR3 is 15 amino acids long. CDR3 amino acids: CASSLNGGRGNIQYF. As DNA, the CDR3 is TGTGCCAGCAGCTTGAATGGCGGGAGGGGAAACATTCAGTACTTC.

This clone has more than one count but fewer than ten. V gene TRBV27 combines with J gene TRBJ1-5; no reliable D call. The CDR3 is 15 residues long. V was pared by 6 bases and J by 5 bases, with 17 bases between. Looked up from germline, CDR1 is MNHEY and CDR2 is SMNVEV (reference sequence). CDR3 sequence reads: CASRISQSKDQPQHF. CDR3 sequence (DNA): TGTGCCAGCAGAATTTCACAGAGCAAGGATCAGCCCCAGCATTTT.

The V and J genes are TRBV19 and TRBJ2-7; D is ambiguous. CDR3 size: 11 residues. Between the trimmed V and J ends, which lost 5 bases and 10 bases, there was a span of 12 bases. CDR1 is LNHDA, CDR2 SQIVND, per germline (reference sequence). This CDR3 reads CASSSYLGQYF. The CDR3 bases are TGTGCCAGTAGTTCCTACCTAGGACAGTACTTC.

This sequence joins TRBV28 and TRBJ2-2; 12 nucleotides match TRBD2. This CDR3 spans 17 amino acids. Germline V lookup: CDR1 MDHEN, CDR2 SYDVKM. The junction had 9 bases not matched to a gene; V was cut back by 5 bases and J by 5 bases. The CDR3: CASSRLAGEAGTGELFF. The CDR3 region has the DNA TGTGCCAGCAGTCGACTAGCGGGAGAGGCGGGGACCGGGGAGCTGTTTTTT.

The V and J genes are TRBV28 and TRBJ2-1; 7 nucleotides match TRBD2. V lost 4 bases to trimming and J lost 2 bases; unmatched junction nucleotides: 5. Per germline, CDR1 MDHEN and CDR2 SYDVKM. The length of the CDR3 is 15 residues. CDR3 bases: TGTGCCAGCAGTTGGGCTAGCGGAACCTACAATGAGCAGTTCTTC. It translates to CASSWASGTYNEQFF.

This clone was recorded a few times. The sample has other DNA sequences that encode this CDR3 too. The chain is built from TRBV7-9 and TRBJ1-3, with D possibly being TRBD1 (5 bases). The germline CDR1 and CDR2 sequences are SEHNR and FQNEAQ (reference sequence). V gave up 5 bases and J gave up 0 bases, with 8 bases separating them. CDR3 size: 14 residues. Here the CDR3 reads CASSPGHSGNTIYF. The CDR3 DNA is TGTGCCAGCAGCCCTGGACACTCTGGAAACACCATATATTTT. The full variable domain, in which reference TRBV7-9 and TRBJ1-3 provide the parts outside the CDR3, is DTGVSQNPRHKITKRGQNVTFRCDPISEHNRLYWYRQTLGQGPEFLTYFQNEAQLEKSRLLSDRFSAERPKGSFSTLEIQRTEQGDSAMYLCASSPGHSGNTIYFGEGSWLTVV.

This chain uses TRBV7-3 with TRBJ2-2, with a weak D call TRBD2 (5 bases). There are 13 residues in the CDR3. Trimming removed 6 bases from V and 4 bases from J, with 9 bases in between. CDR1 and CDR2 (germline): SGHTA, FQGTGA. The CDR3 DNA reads TGTGCCAGCAGAAATGGACTCACCGGGGAGCTGTTTTTT. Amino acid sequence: CASRNGLTGELFF. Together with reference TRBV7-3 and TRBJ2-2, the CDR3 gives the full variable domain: GAGVSQTPSNKVTEKGKYVELRCDPISGHTALYWYRQSLGQGPEFLIYFQGTGAADDSGLPNDRFFAVRPEGSVSTLKIQRTERGDSAVYLCASRNGLTGELFFGEGSRLTVL.

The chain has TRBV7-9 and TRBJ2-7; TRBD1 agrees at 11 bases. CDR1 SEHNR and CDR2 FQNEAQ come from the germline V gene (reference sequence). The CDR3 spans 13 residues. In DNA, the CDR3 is TGTGCCAGCAGCTTAGAGGGACAGGGGGGTCCTTTGGTC. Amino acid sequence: CASSLEGQGGPLV.

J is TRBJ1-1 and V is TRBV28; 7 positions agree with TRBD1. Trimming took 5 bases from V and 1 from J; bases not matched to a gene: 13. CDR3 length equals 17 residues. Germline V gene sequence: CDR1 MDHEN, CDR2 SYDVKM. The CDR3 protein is CASSPTDRVGRNTEAFF. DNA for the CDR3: TGTGCCAGCAGTCCGACCGACAGGGTAGGAAGGAACACTGAAGCTTTCTTT.

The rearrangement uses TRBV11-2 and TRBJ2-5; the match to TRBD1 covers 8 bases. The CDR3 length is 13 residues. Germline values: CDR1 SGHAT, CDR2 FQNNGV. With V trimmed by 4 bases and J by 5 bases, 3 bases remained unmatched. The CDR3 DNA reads TGTGCCAGCAGCTACGGACAGGGTGAGACCCAGTACTTC. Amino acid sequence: CASSYGQGETQYF.

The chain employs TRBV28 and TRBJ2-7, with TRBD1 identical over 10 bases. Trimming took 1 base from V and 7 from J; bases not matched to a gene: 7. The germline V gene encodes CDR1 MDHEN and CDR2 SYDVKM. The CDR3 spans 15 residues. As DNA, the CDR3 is TGTGCCAGCAGTTTATCAGGGACAGGGGTGGGGGAGCAGTACTTC. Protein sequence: CASSLSGTGVGEQYF.

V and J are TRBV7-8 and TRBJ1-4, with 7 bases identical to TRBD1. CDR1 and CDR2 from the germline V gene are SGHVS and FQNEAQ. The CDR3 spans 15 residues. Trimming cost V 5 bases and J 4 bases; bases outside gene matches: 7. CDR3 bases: TGTGCCAGCAGCCAGGCGACAGGGTATAATGAAAAACTGTTTTTT. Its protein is CASSQATGYNEKLFF.

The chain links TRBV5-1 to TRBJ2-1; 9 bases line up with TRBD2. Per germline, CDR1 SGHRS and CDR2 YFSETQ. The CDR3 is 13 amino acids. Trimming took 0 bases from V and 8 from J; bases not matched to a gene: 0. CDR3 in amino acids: CASSLGTSDEQFF. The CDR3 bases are TGCGCCAGCAGCTTGGGGACTAGCGATGAGCAGTTCTTC.

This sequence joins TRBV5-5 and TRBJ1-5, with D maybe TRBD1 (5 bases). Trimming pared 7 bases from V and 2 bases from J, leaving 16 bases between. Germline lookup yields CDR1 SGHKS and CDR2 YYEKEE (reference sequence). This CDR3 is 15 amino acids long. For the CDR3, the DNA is TGTGCCAGCCGTAAGGCGCAGGGCGGCAATCAGCCCCAGCATTTT. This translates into CASRKAQGGNQPQHF.